These 2 T cell receptor beta chains share one sample of origin, sequenced in a study of T cells expressing NK-cell markers. No DNA is given; TCRdb re-called the 5' RACE reads and lists each CDR3 protein once. The sample's table shows a few hundred thousand distinct CDR3 sequences. What was sequenced was blood T cells: a sorted CD56 or NKG2C T cell subset, CD4+ or CD8+ T cells, or bulk PBMC T cells (not recorded which). The receptor source for this set is a young man in good health.

This chain connects TRBV7-3 to TRBJ2-1; TCRdb's D call of TRBD1 is untestable without DNA. CDR1 is SGHTA, CDR2 FQGTGA, per germline. CDR3 length: 12 residues. The CDR3 is CASSLIQGEQFF.

The V gene is TRBV12-3 or TRBV12-4, the J gene TRBJ2-1; checking the TCRdb D call of TRBD1 is not possible without DNA. The CDR3 has 16 residues. CDR3 sequence reads: CASSKTQGSSYNEQFF.